The rows below give T cell receptor beta chains drawn from one sample of a study of T-cell memory formation after mild COVID-19. TCRdb reprocessed the 5' RACE reads via MiXCR and lists one record per CDR3 protein. The data contain about 120,000 distinct CDR3 sequences, approximately 16% of them singletons. Sequenced input: PBMCs or a T cell subset sorted from them (not recorded which). These receptor sequences come from an adult woman who had mild COVID-19 (a few samples of this study predate the infection). Cell type and time point are not known. The CDR3 runs from the conserved cysteine through the conserved F or W. D genes are given only for firm matches. Size is stated for part of the rows, as once, few or many counts, or as a class when the clone is expanded.

v_call: TRBV4-1; clone_size: NA; j_call: TRBJ2-7; d_call: TRBD2; cdr3_nt: TGCGCCAGCAGCCAACCGACTAGCGGGAACTACGAGCAGTACTTC; cdr3_aa: CASSQPTSGNYEQYF
v_call: TRBV7-9; clone_size: few; j_call: TRBJ2-2; d_call: NA; cdr3_nt: TGTGCCAGCAGCCGGGATCGGGCCGGGGAGCTGTTTTTT; cdr3_aa: CASSRDRAGELFF
v_call: TRBV5-1; clone_size: few; j_call: TRBJ2-1; d_call: NA; cdr3_nt: TGCGCCAGCAGCTTAACTAGCATCAACTACAATGAGCAGTTCTTC; cdr3_aa: CASSLTSINYNEQFF
v_call: TRBV5-1; clone_size: NA; j_call: TRBJ2-7; d_call: NA; cdr3_nt: TGCGCCAGCAGCCGACAGGAGTCCCGCGAGCAGTACTTC; cdr3_aa: CASSRQESREQYF
v_call: TRBV19; clone_size: NA; j_call: TRBJ2-7; d_call: TRBD1; cdr3_nt: TGTGCCAGTAGTTTCGACCGGGACAGCGGCGAGCAGTACTTC; cdr3_aa: CASSFDRDSGEQYF
v_call: TRBV4-1; clone_size: NA; j_call: TRBJ1-2; d_call: TRBD1; cdr3_nt: TGCGCCAGCAGCCAAATTAGGACAGGGAATGGCTACACCTTC; cdr3_aa: CASSQIRTGNGYTF
v_call: TRBV27; clone_size: few; j_call: TRBJ1-5; d_call: NA; cdr3_nt: TGTGCCAGTGATACAGGCTATAGCAATCAGCCCCAGCATTTT; cdr3_aa: CASDTGYSNQPQHF
v_call: TRBV7-2; clone_size: NA; j_call: TRBJ2-7; d_call: NA; cdr3_nt: TGTGCCAGCAGCTTCGGACAGCTGCGGAGCTCCTACGAGCAGTACTTC; cdr3_aa: CASSFGQLRSSYEQYF
v_call: TRBV5-1; clone_size: NA; j_call: TRBJ1-2; d_call: NA; cdr3_nt: TGCGCCAGCAGCTTCGGGGCAGGGGCGTCCTATGGCTACACCTTC; cdr3_aa: CASSFGAGASYGYTF
v_call: TRBV15; clone_size: few; j_call: TRBJ2-7; d_call: NA; cdr3_nt: TGTGCCACCAGCAGAGACGGGACGGGCGAGCAGTACTTC; cdr3_aa: CATSRDGTGEQYF
v_call: TRBV5-1; clone_size: few; j_call: TRBJ2-2; d_call: TRBD1; cdr3_nt: TGCGCCAGCAGCTTCACCGGGACAGCACTCGCGAACACCGGGGAGCTGTTTTTT; cdr3_aa: CASSFTGTALANTGELFF
v_call: TRBV14; clone_size: few; j_call: TRBJ1-1; d_call: NA; cdr3_nt: TGTGCCAGCAGCCAAGTGACACTGAACACTGAAGCTTTCTTT; cdr3_aa: CASSQVTLNTEAFF
v_call: TRBV6-6; clone_size: NA; j_call: TRBJ1-1; d_call: NA; cdr3_nt: TGTGCCAGCAGCTGGGACGAAATGAACACTGAAGCTTTCTTT; cdr3_aa: CASSWDEMNTEAFF
v_call: TRBV4-1; clone_size: few; j_call: TRBJ2-7; d_call: NA; cdr3_nt: TGCGCCAGCAGCCAAGCGGGCTTAGTTTACTTC; cdr3_aa: CASSQAGLVYF
v_call: TRBV20-1; clone_size: NA; j_call: TRBJ2-7; d_call: TRBD2; cdr3_nt: TGCAGTGCTATCGGGGGACTAGCGGGGGCCTACGAGCAGTACTTC; cdr3_aa: CSAIGGLAGAYEQYF
v_call: TRBV27; clone_size: few; j_call: TRBJ1-1; d_call: NA; cdr3_nt: TGTGCCAGCAGTTTACCGGGACCGACCACTGAAGCTTTCTTT; cdr3_aa: CASSLPGPTTEAFF
v_call: TRBV29-1; clone_size: NA; j_call: TRBJ2-1; d_call: TRBD2; cdr3_nt: TGCAGCGTTGAAGGGGGATCGCTAGCGGACTCCTACAATGAGCAGTTCTTC; cdr3_aa: CSVEGGSLADSYNEQFF
v_call: TRBV2; clone_size: many; j_call: TRBJ2-3; d_call: TRBD1; cdr3_nt: TGTGCCAGCAGTGAATATAAGGGGGCCACAGATACGCAGTATTTT; cdr3_aa: CASSEYKGATDTQYF
v_call: TRBV10-3; clone_size: NA; j_call: TRBJ1-1; d_call: TRBD1; cdr3_nt: TGTGCCATCAGACAGGGGGCAATGGGCACTGAAGCTTTCTTT; cdr3_aa: CAIRQGAMGTEAFF
v_call: TRBV7-8; clone_size: NA; j_call: TRBJ2-7; d_call: TRBD2; cdr3_nt: TGTGCCAGCAGTACGGGACTAGCTGGCGAGCAGTACTTC; cdr3_aa: CASSTGLAGEQYF
v_call: TRBV6-5; clone_size: NA; j_call: TRBJ2-5; d_call: NA; cdr3_nt: TGTGCCAGCAGTTACCTAGGCTTTTCCGGGGAGACCCAGTACTTC; cdr3_aa: CASSYLGFSGETQYF
v_call: TRBV4-1; clone_size: NA; j_call: TRBJ1-1; d_call: NA; cdr3_nt: TGCGCCGTCGGGACGAGAACTGAAGCTTTCTTT; cdr3_aa: CAVGTRTEAFF
v_call: TRBV29-1; clone_size: NA; j_call: TRBJ2-7; d_call: TRBD2; cdr3_nt: TGCAGCGTGGGGGATAGCGGGACCCTCTACGAGCAGTACTTC; cdr3_aa: CSVGDSGTLYEQYF
v_call: TRBV5-6; clone_size: NA; j_call: TRBJ2-3; d_call: TRBD2; cdr3_nt: TGTGCCAGCAGCTTTAGCGGGATAAGGGGAGATACGCAGTATTTT; cdr3_aa: CASSFSGIRGDTQYF
v_call: TRBV4-1; clone_size: NA; j_call: TRBJ1-5; d_call: TRBD1; cdr3_nt: TGCGCCAGCAGCCAAGAGACCGGGACAGGGGCATATAGCAATCAGCCCCAGCATTTT; cdr3_aa: CASSQETGTGAYSNQPQHF
v_call: TRBV5-1; clone_size: few; j_call: TRBJ2-3; d_call: NA; cdr3_nt: TGCGCCAGCAGCCACACAGATACGCAGTATTTT; cdr3_aa: CASSHTDTQYF
v_call: TRBV30; clone_size: few; j_call: TRBJ2-7; d_call: TRBD1; cdr3_nt: TGTGCCTGGAGCGTGAACAGGGGCTACGAGCAGTACTTC; cdr3_aa: CAWSVNRGYEQYF
v_call: TRBV6-5; clone_size: NA; j_call: TRBJ2-1; d_call: TRBD1; cdr3_nt: TGTGCCAGCAGTTTCCTTCCCCCCCCGGGACAGGGCAGCCATGAGCAGTTCTTC; cdr3_aa: CASSFLPPPGQGSHEQFF
v_call: TRBV20-1; clone_size: NA; j_call: TRBJ2-2; d_call: NA; cdr3_nt: TGCAGTGCTAGGCCTGTTGCGAACACCGGGGAGCTGTTTTTT; cdr3_aa: CSARPVANTGELFF
v_call: TRBV7-9; clone_size: NA; j_call: TRBJ2-1; d_call: NA; cdr3_nt: TGTGCCAGCAGCTTGTATGGAGGGGACAATGAGCAGTTCTTC; cdr3_aa: CASSLYGGDNEQFF
v_call: TRBV24-1; clone_size: few; j_call: TRBJ2-1; d_call: TRBD1; cdr3_nt: TGTGCCACCAGTGACCTCCCCGGGACAGAAACTAATGAGCAGTTCTTC; cdr3_aa: CATSDLPGTETNEQFF
v_call: TRBV29-1; clone_size: few; j_call: TRBJ1-2; d_call: TRBD1; cdr3_nt: TGCAGCGTTCCCGCAACCGGGACAGATCATGGCTACACCTTC; cdr3_aa: CSVPATGTDHGYTF
v_call: TRBV7-9; clone_size: NA; j_call: TRBJ1-1; d_call: NA; cdr3_nt: TGTGCCAGCAGCACCCCGAACCTAAGGGGACGGAACACTGAAGCTTTCTTT; cdr3_aa: CASSTPNLRGRNTEAFF
v_call: TRBV12-5; clone_size: NA; j_call: TRBJ2-7; d_call: NA; cdr3_nt: TGTGCTAGTGGTTTGGTAGAACGGGGCGAGCAGTACTTC; cdr3_aa: CASGLVERGEQYF
v_call: TRBV12-3/TRBV12-4; clone_size: NA; j_call: TRBJ1-4; d_call: NA; cdr3_nt: TGTGCCAGCAGTTTAACAGAAAAACTGTTTTTT; cdr3_aa: CASSLTEKLFF
v_call: TRBV29-1; clone_size: few; j_call: TRBJ2-3; d_call: NA; cdr3_nt: TGCAGCGTTGAAAGGGCGGTCACAGATACGCAGTATTTT; cdr3_aa: CSVERAVTDTQYF
v_call: TRBV5-6; clone_size: NA; j_call: TRBJ2-1; d_call: NA; cdr3_nt: TGTGCCAGCAGCTTGCAGGGATCCACATATGAGCAGTTCTTC; cdr3_aa: CASSLQGSTYEQFF
v_call: TRBV4-2; clone_size: few; j_call: TRBJ2-3; d_call: TRBD1; cdr3_nt: TGTGCCAGCAGCCAAGATCTGCACAGGGGGCCCTTCACAGATACGCAGTATTTT; cdr3_aa: CASSQDLHRGPFTDTQYF
v_call: TRBV7-3; clone_size: few; j_call: TRBJ1-1; d_call: NA; cdr3_nt: TGTGCCAGCAGAGACGCCTCAGGGTGGGACACTGAAGCTTTCTTT; cdr3_aa: CASRDASGWDTEAFF
v_call: TRBV6-2/TRBV6-3; clone_size: NA; j_call: TRBJ2-7; d_call: NA; cdr3_nt: TGTGCCAGCATTTCTGGGACAAGGAGCTACGAGCAGTACTTC; cdr3_aa: CASISGTRSYEQYF